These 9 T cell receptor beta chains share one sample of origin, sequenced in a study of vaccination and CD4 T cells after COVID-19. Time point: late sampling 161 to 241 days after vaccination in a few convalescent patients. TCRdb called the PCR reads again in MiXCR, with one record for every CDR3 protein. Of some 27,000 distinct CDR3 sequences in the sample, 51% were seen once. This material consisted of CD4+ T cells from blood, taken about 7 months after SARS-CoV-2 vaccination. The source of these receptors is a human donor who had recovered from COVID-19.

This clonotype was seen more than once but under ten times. In DNA form, the CDR3 reads TGCAGTGCTACCAGGGGGGGTCAGCCCCAGCATTTT. It encodes CSATRGGQPQHF. The chain couples TRBV20-1 to TRBJ1-5, with 7 bases identical to TRBD1. The junction had 3 bases not matched to a gene; V was cut back by 4 bases and J by 6 bases. The CDR3 consists of 12 residues. Germline values: CDR1 DFQATT, CDR2 SNEGSKA (reference sequence).

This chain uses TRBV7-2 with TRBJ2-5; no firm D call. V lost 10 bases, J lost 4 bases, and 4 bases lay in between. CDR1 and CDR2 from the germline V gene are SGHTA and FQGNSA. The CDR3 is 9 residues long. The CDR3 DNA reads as TGTGCCATAGGAGAGACCCAGTACTTC. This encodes CAIGETQYF. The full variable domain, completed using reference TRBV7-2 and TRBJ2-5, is GAGVSQSPSNKVTEKGKDVELRCDPISGHTALYWYRQSLGQGLEFLIYFQGNSAPDKSGLPSDRFSAERTGGSVSTLTIQRTQQEDSAVYLCAIGETQYFGPGTRLLVL.

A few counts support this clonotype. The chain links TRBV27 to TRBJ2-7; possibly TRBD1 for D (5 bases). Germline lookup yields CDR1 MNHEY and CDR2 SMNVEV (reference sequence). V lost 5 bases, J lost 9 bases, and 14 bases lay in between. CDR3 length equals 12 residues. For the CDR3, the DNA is TGTGCCAGCAGTCCCCTAGGGGATGTGCAGTACTTC. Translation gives CASSPLGDVQYF.

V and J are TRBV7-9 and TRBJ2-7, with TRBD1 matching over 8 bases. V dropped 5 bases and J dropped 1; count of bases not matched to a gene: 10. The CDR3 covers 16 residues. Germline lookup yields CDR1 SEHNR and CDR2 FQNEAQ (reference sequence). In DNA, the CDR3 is TGTGCCAGCAGCGCCAGCGACAGGGGTGAATCCTACGAGCAGTACTTC. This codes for CASSASDRGESYEQYF.

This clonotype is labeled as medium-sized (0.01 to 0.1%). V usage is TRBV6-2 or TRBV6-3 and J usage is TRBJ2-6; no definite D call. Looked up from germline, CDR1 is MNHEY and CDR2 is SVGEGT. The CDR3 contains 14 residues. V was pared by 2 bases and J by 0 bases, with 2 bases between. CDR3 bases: TGTGCCAGCAGTTACAGCTCTGGGGCCAACGTCCTGACTTTC. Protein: CASSYSSGANVLTF.

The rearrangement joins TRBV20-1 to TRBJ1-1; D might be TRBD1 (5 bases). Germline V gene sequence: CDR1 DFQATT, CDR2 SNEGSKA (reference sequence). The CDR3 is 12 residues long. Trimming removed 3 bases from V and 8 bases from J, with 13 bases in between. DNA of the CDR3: TGCAGTGCTAGTGAGGGGCTAGGGGAAGCTTTCTTT. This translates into CSASEGLGEAFF.

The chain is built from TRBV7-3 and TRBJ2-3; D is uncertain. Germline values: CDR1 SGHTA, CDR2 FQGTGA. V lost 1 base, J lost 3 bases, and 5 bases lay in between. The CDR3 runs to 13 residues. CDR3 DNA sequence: TGTGCCAGCAGCTTAATAATTACAGATACGCAGTATTTT. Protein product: CASSLIITDTQYF.

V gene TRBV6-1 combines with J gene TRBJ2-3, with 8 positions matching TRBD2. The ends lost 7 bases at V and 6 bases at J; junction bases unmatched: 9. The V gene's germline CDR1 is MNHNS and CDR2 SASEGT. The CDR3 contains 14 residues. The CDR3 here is CASKPSGRSDTQYF. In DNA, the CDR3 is TGTGCCAGCAAACCGAGCGGGAGATCGGATACGCAGTATTTT.

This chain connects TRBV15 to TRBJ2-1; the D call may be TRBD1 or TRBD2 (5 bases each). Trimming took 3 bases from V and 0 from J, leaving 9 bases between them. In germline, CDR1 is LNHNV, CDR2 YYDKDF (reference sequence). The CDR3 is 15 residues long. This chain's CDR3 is CATSSGTVSYNEQFF. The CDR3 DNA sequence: TGTGCCACCAGCAGTGGGACGGTCTCCTACAATGAGCAGTTCTTC.